These T cell receptor beta chains were read from a single sample in a study of CD8+ T cells in alopecia areata. Clones were sequenced by immunoSEQ multiplex PCR, and TCRdb holds only the in-frame ones, with some missing. This sample has about 180,000 clones, with 63% found just once. This sample comprised CD4+ T cells sorted from blood, obtained at week 0. These receptor sequences come from a human donor with alopecia areata. Both conserved end residues are part of each CDR3. The D gene is left open where the match is weak. Clone sizes are given selectively: once, few, many, or a class where the clone is expanded.

V gene	J gene	D gene	clone size	CDR3 DNA	CDR3 protein
TRBV30	TRBJ1-1	NA	NA	TGTGCCTGGAGTTATAGAGGATTGAACACTGAAGCTTTCTTT	CAWSYRGLNTEAFF
TRBV5-6	TRBJ2-1	TRBD1	NA	TGTGCCAGCAGCGGGACAGGGGGTATCAATGAGCAGTTCTTC	CASSGTGGINEQFF
TRBV21-1	TRBJ2-1	NA	NA	TGTGCCAGCAGCAAAAAAAGGAGGGGTCCTTACTCCTACAATGAGCAGTTCTTC	CASSKKRRGPYSYNEQFF
TRBV5-1	TRBJ1-2	TRBD1	NA	TGCGCCAGCAGCATAGGACAGGCTAGGTCACATGGCTACACCTTC	CASSIGQARSHGYTF
TRBV12-5	TRBJ2-7	NA	NA	TGTGCTAGTGGTTTGACGCTTGGCGAGCAGTACTTC	CASGLTLGEQYF
TRBV6-1	TRBJ1-1	NA	once	TGTGCCAGCGGCAACAAGATGAACACTGAAGCTTTCTTT	CASGNKMNTEAFF
TRBV14	TRBJ2-5	NA	NA	TGTGCCAGCAGCCAACAATTTTCTCAGGGCCAAGAGACCCAGTACTTC	CASSQQFSQGQETQYF
TRBV7-2	TRBJ2-3	NA	few	TGTGCCAGCAGCTTAGCGAGGGACGCGCAGTATTTT	CASSLARDAQYF
TRBV19	TRBJ1-6	TRBD1	once	TGTGCCAGCAGATCCGGGACAGGGAATTCACCCCTCCACTTT	CASRSGTGNSPLHF
TRBV5-1	TRBJ2-2	NA	NA	TGCGCCAGCAGCGGGGGCACCGGGGAGCTGTTTTTT	CASSGGTGELFF
TRBV2	TRBJ1-6	NA	NA	TGTGCCAGCATTTCGAGGGCGGTGAATTCACCCCTCCACTTT	CASISRAVNSPLHF
TRBV4-3	TRBJ1-1	NA	NA	TGCGCCAGCAGCCAAGACTTAAACACTGAAGCTTTCTTT	CASSQDLNTEAFF
TRBV29-1	TRBJ2-3	NA	few	TGCAGCGTTCGGGCAGGCACTAGCACAGATACGCAGTATTTT	CSVRAGTSTDTQYF
TRBV4-3	TRBJ2-3	NA	once	TGCGCCAGCAGCCCGTCCCAGATCACCACAGATACGCAGTATTTT	CASSPSQITTDTQYF
TRBV2	TRBJ1-1	NA	NA	TGTGCCAGCAGTGAACAAGGGCCGAGTACTGAAGCTTTCTTT	CASSEQGPSTEAFF
TRBV5-1	TRBJ1-1	NA	NA	TGCGCCAGCAGCCCATGGGGGGTCGGAACTGAAGCTTTCTTT	CASSPWGVGTEAFF
TRBV5-1	TRBJ2-1	NA	NA	TGCGCCAGCACCTTACGGGCGGCCAACAATGAGCAGTTCTTC	CASTLRAANNEQFF
TRBV10-3	TRBJ2-6	NA	NA	TGTGCCATCAGGGGATATAGTGGGCGGGACTGGGCCAACGTCCTGACTTTC	CAIRGYSGRDWANVLTF
TRBV2	TRBJ2-3	TRBD2	few	TGTGCCAGCAAGCTAGCGGGGAGCACAGATACGCAGTATTTT	CASKLAGSTDTQYF
TRBV29-1	TRBJ1-4	NA	NA	TGCAGCGCAACGGTACAGCCCCTTGACAAACTGTTTTTT	CSATVQPLDKLFF
TRBV4-3	TRBJ2-7	NA	few	TGCGCCAGCAGCCAAGATAGGGCGGGGAACCACTACGAGCAGTACTTC	CASSQDRAGNHYEQYF
TRBV9	TRBJ2-5	TRBD2	few	TGTGCCAGCAGCGTAGCGCATAGCGGGGGGTCACAAGAGACCCAGTACTTC	CASSVAHSGGSQETQYF
TRBV10-3	TRBJ2-5	TRBD2	NA	TGTGCCATCAGTGCACCGGGACTACAAGAGACCCAGTACTTC	CAISAPGLQETQYF
TRBV5-1	TRBJ1-6	TRBD1	NA	TGCGCCAGCAGCCGGGGGGACAGCTCCTATAATTCACCCCTCCACTTT	CASSRGDSSYNSPLHF
TRBV4-2	TRBJ1-5	NA	NA	TGTGCCAGCAGCCAAGAAAGGTTAGATCAGCCCCAGCATTTT	CASSQERLDQPQHF
TRBV15	TRBJ2-3	NA	few	TGTGCCACCAGCACCATTAGGGGGGCAGATACGCAGTATTTT	CATSTIRGADTQYF
TRBV29-1	TRBJ2-1	TRBD2	once	TGCAGCGTTGGGGACTACGTCGGGGGTGAGCAGTTCTTC	CSVGDYVGGEQFF
TRBV30	TRBJ1-6	NA	few	TGTGCCTGGAGTGTACAGGGAGGGAACTCACCCCTCCACTTT	CAWSVQGGNSPLHF
TRBV29-1	TRBJ1-4	NA	few	TGCAGCGTTGAAGGGGGCGATGAAAAACTGTTTTTT	CSVEGGDEKLFF
TRBV29-1	TRBJ1-1	NA	NA	TGCAGCGTTGACAGGGGAGGCACTGAAGCTTTCTTT	CSVDRGGTEAFF
TRBV7-2	TRBJ2-5	NA	few	TGTGCCAGCAGCTTCGGTCAAGAGACCCAGTACTTC	CASSFGQETQYF
TRBV30	TRBJ2-5	NA	NA	TGTGCCTGGAGTCCTACCGGGAGCTGGGGAGAGACCCAGTACTTC	CAWSPTGSWGETQYF
TRBV7-9	TRBJ1-4	NA	NA	TGTGCCAGCAGCTCCCTGGGGGAAAAACTGTTTTTT	CASSSLGEKLFF
TRBV30	TRBJ1-1	NA	NA	TGTGCCTGGCGTAGTAGTATAAACACTGAAGCTTTCTTT	CAWRSSINTEAFF
TRBV29-1	TRBJ2-1	TRBD1	NA	TGCAGCGTTGAAACAGGGGAGTTCTTC	CSVETGEFF
TRBV18	TRBJ1-1	NA	NA	TGTGCCAGCTCACCAAGCTCAGGGACGGGGAACACTGAAGCTTTCTTT	CASSPSSGTGNTEAFF
TRBV2	TRBJ1-1	TRBD1	NA	TGTGCCACATCCAGGGGGCCGAACACTGAAGCTTTCTTT	CATSRGPNTEAFF
TRBV5-1	TRBJ1-1	TRBD1	few	TGCGCCAGCAGCTTGGAAGGGGACAGAATGAACACTGAAGCTTTCTTT	CASSLEGDRMNTEAFF
TRBV29-1	TRBJ1-1	NA	few	TGCAGCGTGGGTGATGACAGGTGGGCTTTCTTT	CSVGDDRWAFF
TRBV30	TRBJ2-7	NA	NA	TGTGCCTGGGGTCGAACAGGGAACGAGCAGTACTTC	CAWGRTGNEQYF